This T cell receptor (beta chain) was profiled in a study of siplizumab effects on memory and regulatory T cells. This table comes from immunoSEQ multiplex PCR, and its TCRdb copy is limited to in-frame clones, with some not included. The sample includes about 120,000 clones, approximately 94% seen only once; the top ten take about 1.8%. This clone was counted once. Germline CDR1 SGHRS, CDR2 YFSETQ. V was shortened by 1 base and J by 7 bases, with 15 bases between the two germline ends. The CDR3 length is 15 residues. The sample consisted of non-Treg CD4+ T cells sorted from blood. J is TRBJ2-1 and V is TRBV5-1; D remains ambiguous. The clonotype comes from a human donor in good health. Here the CDR3 DNA reads TGCGCCAGCAGCTTGTTTCCCAGCTCTTCTAATGAGCAGTTCTTC. Amino acid sequence: CASSLFPSSSNEQFF.